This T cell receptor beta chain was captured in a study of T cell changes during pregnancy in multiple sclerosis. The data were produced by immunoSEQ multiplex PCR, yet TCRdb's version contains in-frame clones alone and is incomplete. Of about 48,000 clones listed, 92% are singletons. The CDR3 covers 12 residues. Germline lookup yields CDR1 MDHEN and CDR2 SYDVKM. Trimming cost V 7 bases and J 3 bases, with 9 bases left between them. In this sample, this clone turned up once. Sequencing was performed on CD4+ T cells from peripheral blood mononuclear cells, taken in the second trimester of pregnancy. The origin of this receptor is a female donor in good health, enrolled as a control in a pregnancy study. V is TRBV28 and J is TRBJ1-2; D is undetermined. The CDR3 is CASTLRDYGYTF. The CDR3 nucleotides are TGTGCCAGCACTCTCCGGGACTATGGCTACACCTTC.